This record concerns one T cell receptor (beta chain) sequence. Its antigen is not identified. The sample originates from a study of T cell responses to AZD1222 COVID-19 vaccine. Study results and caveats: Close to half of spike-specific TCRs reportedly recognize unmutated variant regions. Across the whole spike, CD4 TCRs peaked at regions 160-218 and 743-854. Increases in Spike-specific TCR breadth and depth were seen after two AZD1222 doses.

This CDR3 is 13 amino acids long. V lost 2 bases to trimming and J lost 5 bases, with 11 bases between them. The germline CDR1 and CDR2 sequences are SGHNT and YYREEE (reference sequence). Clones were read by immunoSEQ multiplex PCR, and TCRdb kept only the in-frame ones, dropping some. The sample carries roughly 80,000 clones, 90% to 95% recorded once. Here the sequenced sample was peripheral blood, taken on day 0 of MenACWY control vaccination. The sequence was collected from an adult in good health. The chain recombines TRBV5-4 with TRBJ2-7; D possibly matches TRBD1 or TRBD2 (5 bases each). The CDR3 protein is CASSLRGANEQYF. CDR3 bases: TGTGCCAGCAGCTTAAGAGGGGCTAACGAGCAGTACTTC.